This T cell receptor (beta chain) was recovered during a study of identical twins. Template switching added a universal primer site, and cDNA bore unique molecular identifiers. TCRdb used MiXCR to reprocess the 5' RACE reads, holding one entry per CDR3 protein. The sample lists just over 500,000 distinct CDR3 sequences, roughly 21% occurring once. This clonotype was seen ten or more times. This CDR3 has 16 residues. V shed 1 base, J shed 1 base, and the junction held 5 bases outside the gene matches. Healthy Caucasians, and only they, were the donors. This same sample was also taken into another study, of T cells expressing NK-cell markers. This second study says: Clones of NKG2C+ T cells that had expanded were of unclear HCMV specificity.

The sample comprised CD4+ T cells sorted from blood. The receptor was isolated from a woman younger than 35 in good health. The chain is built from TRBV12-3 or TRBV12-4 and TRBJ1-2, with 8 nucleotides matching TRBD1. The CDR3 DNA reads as TGTGCCAGCAGTTTAGAGGGACAGGCAAATAACTATGGCTACACCTTC. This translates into CASSLEGQANNYGYTF.